These T cell receptor beta chains were read from a single sample in a study of blood T cell repertoires in COVID-19. Clones were sequenced by immunoSEQ multiplex PCR, and TCRdb holds only the in-frame ones, with some missing. The table has around 44,000 clones, 81% seen once; the top ten hold over 30%. Sequences were obtained from peripheral blood. All receptors come from a man aged 40-49 years with active or convalescent COVID-19. Each CDR3 is given without its conserved first and last residue. D genes are given only for firm matches.

d_call v_call cdr3_aa
- TRBV28 ASSSTAGTTNTEAF
- TRBV27 ASSLGQTNTEAF
TRBD2 TRBV6-5 ASSPRLAGGYEQF
TRBD1 TRBV7-2 ASSLSPTGDQPQH
- TRBV5-1 ASSDSTRTDTQY
- TRBV5-1 ASSLEHGLETQY
- TRBV11-2 ASSLEWGPRLEQY
- TRBV18 ASSPRWRSSTGELF
- TRBV19 ASRAPRGLSGNTIY
- TRBV7-9 ASSSISYEQY
- TRBV5-6 ASSKAGFERSGNTIY
TRBD1 TRBV6-1 ASSERTGANTEAF
- TRBV18 ASSPRSGELTMNTEAF
- TRBV28 ASRRERGQPQH
TRBD2 TRBV7-2 ASSPSGTTQY
- TRBV5-1 ASSLAYSTGELF
- TRBV5-1 ASSSRAGSSYEQY
- TRBV27 ASSALGQGNSKLF
- TRBV9 ASSATLAKNIQY
- TRBV5-4 ASGSGESYNEQF
TRBD1 TRBV19 ASTPGQGGYSNQPQH
- TRBV18 ASSPPSASNEQF
- TRBV3-1/TRBV3-2 ASSQDRIGVSTDTQY
TRBD1 TRBV30 AWSPDRVRNQPQH
TRBD1 TRBV5-1 ASSSDREVYNSPLH
- TRBV6-5 ASRGRLDKNIQY
- TRBV7-9 ASSPVSSSGVWTDTQY
- TRBV11-3 ASSSGRNEQY
- TRBV27 ASRFGGGRDEKLF
TRBD2 TRBV7-7 ASSSGLGLAGADTQY
- TRBV30 AWSVFGDQPQH
- TRBV30 AWSSGEKKLF
- TRBV9 ASSPRGAVNYGYT
- TRBV7-2 ASSLLTDQPQH
TRBD1 TRBV6-5 ASMRDSGNTIY
- TRBV11-2 ASRQNGTPYNEQF
- TRBV5-1 ASSLAAGFTDTQY
- TRBV11-2 ASSPGLRNEQY
- TRBV7-9 ASSLEGFATDTQY
- TRBV19 ASSIRLAREQY
- TRBV7-6 ASSLGGPSSYNEQF
TRBD1 TRBV28 ASSPNRDRGTGANVLT
- TRBV19 ASSINFDSGNTIY
TRBD1 TRBV19 ASIAGLGTGYGYT
TRBD1 TRBV5-1 ASSNADRGWT
- TRBV10-2 ASSPLGWQGGNGYT
- TRBV11-2 ASSLAPGHQEVAF
TRBD1 TRBV3-1/TRBV3-2 ASSLGQGAGNEQF
TRBD1 TRBV27 ASRTGQGAPEAF
TRBD1 TRBV3-1/TRBV3-2 ASSPTKQGIRGYT
- TRBV19 ASSLRELVVNPRKEQAARDTQY
TRBD2 TRBV5-8 ASSASSGTINTGELF
- TRBV27 ASSPRAGRPFNSPLH